This TCR beta chain came from a study of cytomegalovirus exposure and HLA in healthy donors. PCR was performed using 60 Vbeta and 13 Jbeta primers. TCRdb keeps only in-frame clones here, not all; method: immunoSEQ multiplex PCR. The table includes 140,000 to 150,000 clones, more than 7.5% detected once. The V gene lost 2 bases and the J gene lost 2 bases, with 15 bases spanning the gap. Germline V gene sequence: CDR1 SGHRS, CDR2 YFSETQ. The CDR3 runs 16 residues. Sequencing was performed on PBMCs. This chain connects TRBV5-1 to TRBJ2-3; possible D gene TRBD1, 7 bases. This TCR derives from a man aged 50-59 years in good health and CMV-seronegative. CDR3 sequence: CASSLEGRGDTDTQYF. DNA of the CDR3: TGCGCCAGCAGCTTAGAAGGCAGGGGGGACACAGATACGCAGTATTTT.